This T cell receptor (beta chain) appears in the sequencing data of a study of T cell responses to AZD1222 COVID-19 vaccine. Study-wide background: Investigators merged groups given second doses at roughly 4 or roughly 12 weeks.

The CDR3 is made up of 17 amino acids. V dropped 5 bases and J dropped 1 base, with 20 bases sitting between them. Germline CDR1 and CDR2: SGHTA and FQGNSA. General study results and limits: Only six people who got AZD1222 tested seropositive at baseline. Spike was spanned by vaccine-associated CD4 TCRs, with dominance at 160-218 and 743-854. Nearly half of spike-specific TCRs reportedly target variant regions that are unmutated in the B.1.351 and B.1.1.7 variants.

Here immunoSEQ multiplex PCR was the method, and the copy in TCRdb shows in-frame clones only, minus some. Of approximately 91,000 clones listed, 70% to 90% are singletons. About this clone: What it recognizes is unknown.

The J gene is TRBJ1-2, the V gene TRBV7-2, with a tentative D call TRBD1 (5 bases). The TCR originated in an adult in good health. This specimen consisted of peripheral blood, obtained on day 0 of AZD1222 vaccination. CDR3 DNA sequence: TGTGCCAGCAGCCGCTCGGATCGGGGGGGAATTAACTATGGCTACACCTTC. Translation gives CASSRSDRGGINYGYTF.